Listed below are T cell receptor beta chains from one sample, sequenced in a study of shared clonotypes between healthy human individuals. TCRdb's copy holds only in-frame clones and misses some; the assay was immunoSEQ multiplex PCR. In the table there are over 2 million clones, about 95% of which are singletons. The sequenced sample consisted of naive CD8+ T cells sorted from blood. These receptors all come from a man in his late teens or twenties in good health. CDR3s include the opening cysteine and the closing phenylalanine or tryptophan. A D gene is named only where the DNA matches it firmly. Some rows mark clone size as missing; the rest say once, few, many or name a class of expanded clone.

clone size: NA; V gene: TRBV9; D gene: NA; J gene: TRBJ2-4; CDR3 DNA: TGTGCCAGCAGCTCAGGGGAAAACATTCAGTACTTC; CDR3 protein: CASSSGENIQYF
clone size: NA; V gene: TRBV7-2; D gene: NA; J gene: TRBJ1-1; CDR3 DNA: TGTGCCAGCAGCTTAGATTCCCTAAAAGAAGCTTTCTTT; CDR3 protein: CASSLDSLKEAFF
clone size: NA; V gene: TRBV29-1; D gene: NA; J gene: TRBJ2-1; CDR3 DNA: TGCAGCGTTGGGACGGACCGCTACAATGAGCAGTTCTTC; CDR3 protein: CSVGTDRYNEQFF
clone size: NA; V gene: TRBV9; D gene: NA; J gene: TRBJ2-1; CDR3 DNA: TGTGCCAGCAGCTTCGGAGGGGATTTGCAGTTCTTC; CDR3 protein: CASSFGGDLQFF
clone size: once; V gene: TRBV27; D gene: NA; J gene: TRBJ1-5; CDR3 DNA: TGTGCCAGCAGTTTACAGGGCCTTAATCAGCCCCAGCATTTT; CDR3 protein: CASSLQGLNQPQHF
clone size: NA; V gene: TRBV19; D gene: NA; J gene: TRBJ1-2; CDR3 DNA: TGTGCCAGTAGTGCGGGACTTCTAGCTAACTATGGCTACACCTTC; CDR3 protein: CASSAGLLANYGYTF
clone size: NA; V gene: TRBV5-4; D gene: NA; J gene: TRBJ2-3; CDR3 DNA: TGTGCCAGCAGCTTTGGCGGTAGCACAGATACGCAGTATTTT; CDR3 protein: CASSFGGSTDTQYF
clone size: NA; V gene: TRBV6-5; D gene: NA; J gene: TRBJ2-1; CDR3 DNA: TGTGCCAGCGCCCTCGAAGCTAGCTCCTACAATGAGCAGTTCTTC; CDR3 protein: CASALEASSYNEQFF
clone size: NA; V gene: TRBV10-3; D gene: TRBD1; J gene: TRBJ1-1; CDR3 DNA: TGTGCCATCAGTGATCGAAGGGACAGGGGTCGATCGAACACTGAAGCTTTCTTT; CDR3 protein: CAISDRRDRGRSNTEAFF
clone size: NA; V gene: TRBV28; D gene: NA; J gene: TRBJ2-3; CDR3 DNA: TGTGCCAGCAGTTGGGAAGCGGTCTACACAGATACGCAGTATTTT; CDR3 protein: CASSWEAVYTDTQYF
clone size: NA; V gene: TRBV5-1; D gene: NA; J gene: TRBJ2-7; CDR3 DNA: TGCGCCAGCAGCTTGGGCCTAGGGAGCTACGAGCAGTACTTC; CDR3 protein: CASSLGLGSYEQYF
clone size: NA; V gene: TRBV4-1; D gene: NA; J gene: TRBJ2-1; CDR3 DNA: TGCGCCAGCAGCCACCCAGGGGTAAATGAGCAGTTCTTC; CDR3 protein: CASSHPGVNEQFF
clone size: NA; V gene: TRBV2; D gene: NA; J gene: TRBJ1-1; CDR3 DNA: TGTGCCAGCAGTCTACAGGTGGAAGGGGCTGAAGCTTTCTTT; CDR3 protein: CASSLQVEGAEAFF
clone size: NA; V gene: TRBV13; D gene: NA; J gene: TRBJ1-1; CDR3 DNA: TGTGCCAGCAGCTCCACAGGTGGAGAAGCTTTCTTT; CDR3 protein: CASSSTGGEAFF
clone size: NA; V gene: TRBV7-9; D gene: NA; J gene: TRBJ1-4; CDR3 DNA: TGTGCCAGCAGCCCGGGGGGGATGCCTAATGAAAAACTGTTTTTT; CDR3 protein: CASSPGGMPNEKLFF
clone size: NA; V gene: TRBV5-1; D gene: TRBD1; J gene: TRBJ2-1; CDR3 DNA: TGCGCCAGCAGCCTTCGACAGGGTCCCCCCAATGAGCAGTTCTTC; CDR3 protein: CASSLRQGPPNEQFF
clone size: NA; V gene: TRBV2; D gene: TRBD2; J gene: TRBJ2-7; CDR3 DNA: TGTGCCAGTCGACTAGCGGAGCCCTACGAGCAGTACTTC; CDR3 protein: CASRLAEPYEQYF
clone size: NA; V gene: TRBV19; D gene: NA; J gene: TRBJ2-7; CDR3 DNA: TGTGCCAGTAGTTTGGACAGTCCCCTATCCGAGCAGTACTTC; CDR3 protein: CASSLDSPLSEQYF
clone size: NA; V gene: TRBV11-2; D gene: TRBD1; J gene: TRBJ2-4; CDR3 DNA: TGTGCCAGCAGCTTAATAGGGACAGGGCTTGCCATTCAGTACTTC; CDR3 protein: CASSLIGTGLAIQYF
clone size: NA; V gene: TRBV25-1; D gene: NA; J gene: TRBJ2-7; CDR3 DNA: TGTGCCAGCAGTCCTCACACCACCTACGAGCAGTACTTC; CDR3 protein: CASSPHTTYEQYF